One sample yielded the 27 T cell receptor beta chains listed below, sequenced in a study of regulatory T cells in long-lasting Graves disease. Time point reported: newly diagnosed GD, antithyroid drugs for less than 3 months. The TCR library was made from RNA that had been extracted from PBMCs in TRIzol. To make TCR beta libraries, researchers used iRepertoire HTBI primers and Arm-PCR of CDR3 regions. From the multiplex PCR reads, TCRdb called clonotypes with MiXCR, one entry per CDR3 protein. The table has approximately 300,000 distinct CDR3 sequences, roughly 18% seen once. The material sequenced was peripheral blood mononuclear cells (PBMCs), taken at new diagnosis, from a patient treated with antithyroid drugs. These receptors were taken from a female donor with Graves disease.

This clonotype turned up a few times. This chain links TRBV18 with TRBJ2-7; TRBD1 agrees at 10 bases. V lost 5 bases and J lost 3; bases outside the gene matches: 7. Looked up from germline, CDR1 is KGHSH and CDR2 is LQKENI. The CDR3 is 15 residues long. The CDR3 DNA reads TGTGCCAGCTCATTCACCGGGACAGGGGACTACGAGCAGTACTTC. Protein product: CASSFTGTGDYEQYF.

This clonotype was seen at least ten times. V gene TRBV6-1 combines with J gene TRBJ1-1; D is undetermined. Germline lookup yields CDR1 MNHNS and CDR2 SASEGT. Trimming removed 6 bases from V and 1 base from J, with 6 bases in between. The CDR3 spans 12 residues. CDR3 sequence: CASRSPNTEAFF. In nucleotides, the CDR3 is TGTGCCAGCAGGTCTCCGAACACTGAAGCTTTCTTT.

This clonotype was seen many times. The rearrangement uses TRBV12-3 or TRBV12-4 and TRBJ1-5; 8 bases are shared with TRBD1. With V trimmed by 6 bases and J by 4 bases, 5 bases remained unmatched. This CDR3 comprises 14 residues. The CDR3, as DNA: TGTGCCAGCAGCGCAGGGGGCCGGAATCAGCCCCAGCATTTT. Translated: CASSAGGRNQPQHF.

This chain uses TRBV7-3 with TRBJ1-2, with 7 positions matching TRBD1. Germline-derived CDR1 and CDR2 are SGHTA and FQGTGA. V shed 5 bases and J 4 bases; nucleotides not matched to a gene: 4. CDR3 size: 13 residues. Here the CDR3 DNA reads TGTGCCAGCAGCGCTACAGGGGTCTATGGCTACACCTTC. The encoded protein is CASSATGVYGYTF.

V is TRBV13 and J is TRBJ2-1; 13 bases line up with TRBD2. The germline gives CDR1 PRHDT, CDR2 FYEKMQ (reference sequence). The J segment lost 12 bases and the V segment lost 5 bases, leaving 10 bases of the junction unmatched. This CDR3 is built from 15 residues. The CDR3 sequence is CASSPPGTSGIGQFF. In nucleotides, the CDR3 is TGTGCCAGCAGCCCACCCGGGACTAGCGGGATCGGGCAGTTCTTC.

This clonotype was observed at least ten times. The chain employs TRBV3-1 and TRBJ2-2, with 10 nucleotides matching TRBD2. The germline gives CDR1 LGHDT, CDR2 YNNKEL (reference sequence). The junction had 11 bases not matched to a gene; V was cut back by 11 bases and J by 8 bases. The CDR3 spans 14 residues. The CDR3 coding sequence is TGTGCCTCCCAGAGCGGGAGGGCCGCGGGGGAGCTGTTTTTT. This codes for CASQSGRAAGELFF.

This chain uses TRBV28 with TRBJ2-7; no firm D call. Looked up from germline, CDR1 is MDHEN and CDR2 is SYDVKM. The V and J ends lost 2 bases and 6 bases respectively, with 14 bases between them. The CDR3 is 14 amino acids. CDR3 nucleotides: TGTGCCAGCAGTTTACCCGGGTATGTCGGCGAGCAGTACTTC. Protein product: CASSLPGYVGEQYF.

The chain recombines TRBV4-1 with TRBJ2-5; D not certain. Germline CDR1 and CDR2: MGHRA and YSYEKL. CDR3 size: 15 residues. Trimming pared 0 bases from V and 2 bases from J, leaving 10 bases between. The CDR3 loop reads CASSQDPQTQETQYF. DNA of the CDR3: TGCGCCAGCAGCCAAGACCCCCAGACTCAAGAGACCCAGTACTTC.

This clonotype was detected ten times or more. V and J are TRBV13 and TRBJ1-1; possibly TRBD1 for D (5 bases). The V gene lost 8 bases and the J gene lost 2 bases, with 21 bases spanning the gap. The CDR3 covers 16 residues. Germline lookup yields CDR1 PRHDT and CDR2 FYEKMQ (reference sequence). The CDR3 protein is CASCRDRLISNTEAFF. The CDR3 DNA reads TGTGCCAGCTGTCGGGACCGCTTAATTTCTAACACTGAAGCTTTCTTT.

This clonotype was counted many times. V is TRBV7-3 and J is TRBJ2-5; TRBD1 matches 8 bases. Unmatched junction bases numbered 9, after V lost 5 bases and J lost 7 bases. The CDR3 is 14 amino acids. CDR1 and CDR2 from the germline V gene are SGHTA and FQGTGA. The CDR3 loop reads CASSPGQGRGTQYF. CDR3 sequence (DNA): TGTGCCAGCAGCCCTGGACAGGGCCGGGGGACCCAGTACTTC.

This clonotype has only a few counts. This chain uses TRBV19 with TRBJ2-7; TRBD1 is a possible D gene (6 bases). V lost 5 bases and J lost 6, with 14 bases in between. This CDR3 is built from 13 residues. Germline-derived CDR1 and CDR2 are LNHDA and SQIVND (reference sequence). The CDR3 DNA reads as TGTGCCAGTAGTGCTACAGGGCTACCCGAGCAGTACTTC. It codes for CASSATGLPEQYF.

This clonotype was detected many times. V gene TRBV20-1 combines with J gene TRBJ2-3; the match to TRBD2 covers 7 bases. The CDR3 spans 14 residues. V shed 3 bases and J 4 bases; nucleotides not matched to a gene: 7. Germline V gene data show CDR1 as DFQATT and CDR2 as SNEGSKA (reference sequence). The CDR3 sequence is CSASLGGSSDTQYF. The CDR3, as DNA: TGCAGTGCTAGTCTCGGCGGGAGTTCAGATACGCAGTATTTT.

V usage is TRBV15 and J usage is TRBJ2-3; D may be TRBD2 (7 bases). The CDR3 is 14 amino acids. With 5 bases removed from V and 5 bases from J, the gap between germline ends came to 14 bases. Germline values: CDR1 LNHNV, CDR2 YYDKDF (reference sequence). This CDR3 reads CATSGEGEVDTQYF. CDR3 sequence (DNA): TGTGCCACCAGCGGGGAGGGGGAGGTAGATACGCAGTATTTT.

This clonotype was recorded at least ten times. The chain employs TRBV12-3 or TRBV12-4 and TRBJ1-5, with 7 bases matching TRBD1. The CDR3 is 16 residues long. Germline trimming cut 2 bases from V and 6 bases from J; bases unmatched to any gene: 10. CDR3 residues: CASSLRAGGFGQPQHF. CDR3 sequence (DNA): TGTGCCAGCAGTTTAAGGGCAGGGGGGTTCGGTCAGCCCCAGCATTTT.

This clonotype came up many times. The CDR3 DNA follows: TGCAGTGCTAGACCCGATTGGGTTGACACCTTC. Its translation: CSARPDWVDTF. The gene calls are TRBV20-1 and TRBJ1-2; D ambiguous. Germline CDR1 reads DFQATT; CDR2 reads SNEGSKA (reference sequence). The V end was cut by 2 bases, the J end by 12 bases, with 13 bases between. This CDR3 contains 11 residues.

Many counts were recorded for this clonotype. The chain links TRBV2 to TRBJ1-5, with D uncertain. Germline V lookup: CDR1 SNHLY, CDR2 FYNNEI. The CDR3 consists of 18 residues. V lost 0 bases and J 0 bases, leaving 15 bases between the germline ends. The CDR3 sequence: CASSEALTSVYSNQPQHF. CDR3 coding DNA: TGTGCCAGCAGTGAAGCGCTTACATCTGTATATAGCAATCAGCCCCAGCATTTT.

As to this clonotype: The DNA is left out, because the CDR3 cannot be placed on it with certainty; the CDR3 is given as TCRdb lists it. The chain links TRBV11-2 to TRBJ2-7; the table's D gene call, TRBD1, was not cross checked with the DNA. CDR1 is SGHAT, CDR2 FQNNGV, per germline. The CDR3 spans 21 residues, counting both ends. This chain's CDR3 is CASSFYICSARDPDWIYEQYF.

This clonotype has more than one count but fewer than ten. A single base is all that separates this from a far larger clone, so a read error is likely. The chain combines TRBV11-2 with TRBJ2-1; either TRBD1 or TRBD2 may fit D (7 bases each). CDR1 SGHAT and CDR2 FQNNGV come from the germline V gene. CDR3 size: 14 residues. V lost 0 bases, J lost 13 bases, and 16 bases lay in between. The CDR3 DNA follows: TGTGCCAGCAGCTTAGAACAGGGGCGGGAGACCCAGTTCTTC. The encoded protein is CASSLEQGRETQFF.

As concerns this clonotype: This clone may be a read error of a much larger clone one base away. The chain uses TRBV2 and TRBJ2-1, with 7 bases that match TRBD2. The last part of the DNA fits TRBJ2-5 better; the J call may be wrong. This CDR3 contains 15 residues. The V gene's germline CDR1 is SNHLY and CDR2 FYNNEI. CDR3 nucleotides: TGTGCCAGCAGACCTAGCGGAGTCGAGACAGAGACCCAGTACTTC. It specifies CASRPSGVETETQYF.

The table lists this clonotype with many counts. CDR3 sequence: CASTHSGTGDEKLFF. DNA for the CDR3: TGTGCCAGCACGCATTCGGGGACAGGGGACGAAAAACTGTTTTTT. This rearrangement joins TRBV28 to TRBJ1-4, with 10 bases fitting TRBD1. CDR1 is MDHEN, CDR2 SYDVKM, per germline. This CDR3 spans 15 amino acids. V gave up 7 bases and J gave up 8 bases; unmatched junction bases: 10.

For this clonotype: Since a much larger clone is just one base distant, this may be a read error. This chain joins TRBV9 and TRBJ2-5; TRBD1 aligns across 8 bases. CDR3 length equals 15 residues. The V gene end was trimmed by 3 bases and the J gene end by 4 bases; junction bases not matched to a gene: 8. Germline V gene data show CDR1 as SGDLS and CDR2 as YYNGEE. The CDR3 loop reads CASSGQGRGGETQYF. In DNA, the CDR3 is TGTGCCAGCAGCGGACAGGGGAGAGGAGGAGAGACCCAGTACTTC.

This clonotype has a count of ten or more. V is TRBV6-1 and J is TRBJ1-5, with 10 nucleotides matching TRBD1. This CDR3 region has 16 residues. The germline V gene has CDR1 MNHNS and CDR2 SASEGT. V shed 6 bases, J shed 7 bases, and the junction held 12 bases outside the gene matches. CDR3 nucleotide sequence: TGTGCCAGCAGCCAAATGCGGGGACAGGGGAAACAGCCCCAGCATTTT. It is translated as CASSQMRGQGKQPQHF.

This clonotype was recorded many times. The J gene is TRBJ2-5, the V gene TRBV19; possibly TRBD1 or TRBD2 for D (6 bases each). The CDR3 has 13 residues. The V end lost 5 bases, the J end lost 5 bases, and 12 bases lay between the germline ends. The germline V gene encodes CDR1 LNHDA and CDR2 SQIVND (reference sequence). CDR3 DNA sequence: TGTGCCAGTAGTGCCCAGGGGAGGGAGACCCAGTACTTC. This sequence encodes CASSAQGRETQYF.

The table lists this clonotype with many counts. The chain uses TRBV12-5 and TRBJ2-1, with 15 bases matching TRBD2. There are 15 residues in the CDR3. Trimming at V came to 6 bases and at J to 6 bases, leaving 3 bases not matched to a gene. CDR1 is LGHNT, CDR2 FRNRAP, per germline. DNA for the CDR3: TGTGCTAGTGGCTCGGGACTAGCGGGAGGCAATGAGCAGTTCTTC. Its protein product is CASGSGLAGGNEQFF.

This clonotype was recorded at least ten times. This chain uses TRBV9 with TRBJ2-5; D may be TRBD2 (7 bases). The CDR3 length is 16 residues. CDR1 and CDR2 from the germline V gene are SGDLS and YYNGEE. V dropped 0 bases and J dropped 1 base, with 13 bases sitting between them. In DNA form, the CDR3 reads TGTGCCAGCAGCGTAGGGGGGGGCGGGATCCAAGAGACCCAGTACTTC. This sequence encodes CASSVGGGGIQETQYF.

Notes on this clonotype: A much larger clone differs by one base, so this may be a read error. The rearrangement uses TRBV30 and TRBJ1-1, with 7 nucleotides matching TRBD1. Germline CDR1 is GTSNPN and CDR2 is SVGIG (reference sequence). CDR3 length equals 15 residues. The CDR3 loop reads CAWSAHRGRNAEAFF. DNA of the CDR3: TGTGCCTGGAGTGCCCACAGGGGACGGAACGCTGAAGCTTTCTTT.

This clonotype was seen many times. V gene TRBV28 combines with J gene TRBJ2-7, with 8 bases that match TRBD1. V lost 7 bases to trimming and J lost 7 bases; unmatched junction nucleotides: 15. CDR1 and CDR2 (germline): MDHEN, SYDVKM. This CDR3 has 15 residues. CDR3 DNA sequence: TGTGCCAGCACCGACCACTCGTCAGGGGGCCGGGAGCAGTACTTC. As protein: CASTDHSSGGREQYF.